These 9 T cell receptor beta chains were all obtained from the same sample, sequenced in a study of blood T cell repertoires in COVID-19. This table comes from immunoSEQ multiplex PCR, and its TCRdb copy is limited to in-frame clones, with some not included. The table includes roughly 220,000 clones, more than 80% detected once. The source material was PBMCs or T cells enriched from blood (not recorded which). The receptor set was obtained from a young woman in a cohort exposed to, infected with or recovered from COVID-19 (not recorded which).

This chain uses TRBV19 with TRBJ2-5; a weak D match, TRBD2 (6 bases). The CDR3 is 13 residues long. V lost 4 bases and J lost 1, with 7 bases in between. The germline gives CDR1 LNHDA, CDR2 SQIVND (reference sequence). Written as DNA, the CDR3 is TGTGCCAGTAGTACGGGACTCCAAGAGACCCAGTACTTC. It codes for CASSTGLQETQYF.

This clone came up a few times. The chain uses TRBV6-1 and TRBJ2-1; 10 bases line up with TRBD2. V lost 2 bases to trimming and J lost 8 bases; unmatched junction nucleotides: 6. Germline CDR1 and CDR2: MNHNS and SASEGT. The CDR3 runs 15 residues. CDR3 loop: CASSEIAGGLDEQFF. The CDR3 coding sequence is TGTGCCAGCAGTGAAATAGCGGGGGGCTTGGATGAGCAGTTCTTC.

The rearrangement joins TRBV2 to TRBJ2-7; D gene uncertain. Trimming shortened V by 4 bases and J by 5 bases, and 9 bases separated the two germline ends. Germline assignment: CDR1 SNHLY and CDR2 FYNNEI. The CDR3 loop spans 12 amino acids. The CDR3 region is CASSVVPDEQYF. For the CDR3, the DNA is TGTGCCAGCAGTGTGGTTCCGGACGAGCAGTACTTC.

V usage is TRBV7-9 and J usage is TRBJ1-3; D gene ambiguous. V gave up 5 bases and J gave up 0 bases, with 11 bases separating them. Germline CDR1 is SEHNR and CDR2 is FQNEAQ (reference sequence). The CDR3 sequence is 15 residues long. In nucleotides, the CDR3 is TGTGCCAGCAGCCACCATCTAGGCTCTGGAAACACCATATATTTT. As protein: CASSHHLGSGNTIYF.

The rearrangement links TRBV7-4 to TRBJ2-7, with 10 bases identical to TRBD2. The V and J ends lost 7 bases and 3 bases, in that order; junction bases with no gene match: 9. CDR1 and CDR2 (germline): SGHVT, SQSDAQ. This CDR3 has 15 amino acids. This CDR3 is CASNRKREGYYEQYF. CDR3 nucleotide sequence: TGTGCCAGCAACCGCAAGCGGGAGGGTTACTACGAGCAGTACTTC.

This CDR3 is CASSDRENTGELFF. The DNA of the CDR3 is TGTGCCAGTAGTGACAGGGAGAACACCGGGGAGCTGTTTTTT. The chain employs TRBV19 and TRBJ2-2; 7 bases fit TRBD1. V lost 5 bases, J lost 1 base, and 1 base stayed unmatched. This CDR3 region has 14 residues. The V gene's germline CDR1 is LNHDA and CDR2 SQIVND (reference sequence).

This sequence joins TRBV18 and TRBJ2-5; 7 positions match TRBD1. V was pared by 4 bases and J by 3 bases, with 8 bases of the junction left unmatched. Germline assignment: CDR1 KGHSH and CDR2 LQKENI. The CDR3 is 15 residues long. CDR3 in DNA: TGTGCCAGCTCACTGCGACAGGGCACTAAAGAGACCCAGTACTTC. Encoded protein: CASSLRQGTKETQYF. The whole variable domain, filled in from reference TRBV18 and TRBJ2-5, reads NAGVMQNPRHLVRRRGQEARLRCSPMKGHSHVYWYRQLPEEGLKFMVYLQKENIIDESGMPKERFSAEFPKEGPSILRIQQVVRGDSAAYFCASSLRQGTKETQYFGPGTRLLVL.

The chain carries TRBV5-6 and TRBJ1-4, with TRBD1 matching 9 bases. With V trimmed by 4 bases and J by 2 bases, 3 bases remained unmatched. CDR3 length equals 15 residues. Germline CDR1 SGHDT, CDR2 YYEEEE. The CDR3 region has the DNA TGTGCCAGCAGCGGGACAGGGCGGACTAATGAAAAACTGTTTTTT. This sequence encodes CASSGTGRTNEKLFF.

This chain joins TRBV19 and TRBJ1-2; D might be TRBD1 (6 bases). The CDR3 runs to 13 residues. The germline CDR1 and CDR2 sequences are LNHDA and SQIVND (reference sequence). The V end was cut by 5 bases, the J end by 1 base, with 8 bases between. CDR3 sequence (DNA): TGTGCCAGTAGTGTACAGGGTAACTATGGCTACACCTTC. Protein sequence: CASSVQGNYGYTF.